This TCR beta chain was sequenced for a study of control samples from healthy donors and cancer patients. About this clone: The junction shows a germline mismatch at one end, possibly a read error.

The length of the CDR3 is 16 residues. Germline assignment: CDR1 LGHNA and CDR2 YSLEER. Assay used: immunoSEQ multiplex PCR; TCRdb lists only in-frame clones, some missing. The table shows 120,000 or so clones, with approximately 84% occurring only once. The clonotype comes from a man younger than 35 in good health. The sequenced sample was blood. The V gene is TRBV4-3, the J gene TRBJ2-7; maybe TRBD1 (5 bases). The CDR3 region has the DNA TGCGCCAGCAGCAAAGATGGGGCCCCAAACCCCTACGAGCAGTACTTC. Its translation: CASSKDGAPNPYEQYF.